This TCR beta chain was captured in a study of lymphopenia after photon versus proton radiotherapy. Worth noting for this clone: Its specificity is unknown.

Only in-frame clones appear in the TCRdb table, and some are missing; sequencing was by immunoSEQ multiplex PCR. Of tens of thousands of clones listed, around four fifths are singletons. Points from the study as a whole: Larger post-nadir TCR diversity loss correlated inversely with survival in deceased patients. After the lymphocyte nadir, photon-treated repertoires showed oligoclonal expansion, especially of CD8+ Temra cells. Proton therapy kept repertoires fairly stable, unlike photons, which gained effector/memory cells. Better survival with proton therapy was suggested as possible, not demonstrated.

V was clipped by 5 bases and J by 0 bases; unmatched bases: 15. The germline V gene has CDR1 SQVTM and CDR2 ANQGSEA. CDR3 length: 18 amino acids. Sequenced material: peripheral blood, taken from a patient treated with photon-based radiotherapy. The source is a woman between 50 and 59 years old with pancreatic cancer. The V gene is TRBV29-1, the J gene TRBJ2-1, with 8 bases identical to TRBD2. CDR3 DNA sequence: TGCAGCGTTCTTGGTATCAGCGGGAGTCTCAGCTCCTACAATGAGCAGTTCTTC. Translated: CSVLGISGSLSSYNEQFF.